A selection of T cell receptor beta chains follows, all from one sample in a study of identical twins. TCRdb independently ran MiXCR on the 5' RACE reads; one entry per CDR3 protein. The sample records about 240,000 distinct CDR3 sequences, 10% to 13% being singletons. Material for sequencing was memory T cells sorted from blood. These TCRs come from a man in his fifties or sixties in good health. Both conserved end residues are part of each CDR3. The D gene is left open where the match is weak. Not every row has a clone size; where given, it reads once, few, many or a size class.

size: few
V: TRBV10-3
J: TRBJ2-6
D: .
CDR3: CAIRGTDSAGANVLTF
DNA: TGTGCCATCAGGGGCACCGACTCCGCCGGGGCCAACGTCCTGACTTTC

size: many
V: TRBV29-1
J: TRBJ2-1
D: .
CDR3: CSVVESRNEQFF
DNA: TGCAGCGTTGTAGAATCGCGCAATGAGCAGTTCTTC

size: many
V: TRBV9
J: TRBJ2-3
D: .
CDR3: CASSDTGPRPTDTQYF
DNA: TGTGCCAGCAGCGACACCGGGCCCCGGCCCACAGATACGCAGTATTTT

size: .
V: TRBV20-1
J: TRBJ2-7
D: TRBD1
CDR3: CSARSETGGYEQYF
DNA: TGCAGTGCTAGATCTGAGACAGGGGGGTACGAGCAGTACTTC

size: many
V: TRBV6-1
J: TRBJ2-1
D: .
CDR3: CASSLTDPTGYNEQFF
DNA: TGTGCCAGCAGTCTCACCGATCCGACCGGATACAATGAGCAGTTCTTC

size: many
V: TRBV20-1
J: TRBJ1-2
D: .
CDR3: CSARGAEHYGYTF
DNA: TGCAGTGCTAGAGGGGCAGAACACTATGGCTACACCTTC

size: many
V: TRBV12-3/TRBV12-4
J: TRBJ2-7
D: .
CDR3: CASSLLRGREQYF
DNA: TGTGCCAGCAGTTTACTACGGGGACGGGAGCAGTACTTC

size: .
V: TRBV4-1
J: TRBJ2-3
D: TRBD2
CDR3: CASSQKSLRGGGDTDTQYF
DNA: TGCGCCAGCAGCCAAAAATCGCTTCGGGGCGGGGGGGACACAGATACGCAGTATTTT

size: many
V: TRBV7-9
J: TRBJ2-5
D: .
CDR3: CASKVGETQYF
DNA: TGTGCCAGCAAGGTTGGGGAGACCCAGTACTTC

size: .
V: TRBV5-4
J: TRBJ2-5
D: TRBD1
CDR3: CASSDLRDRVRQTQYF
DNA: TGTGCCAGCAGCGATCTCCGGGACAGGGTGAGACAGACCCAGTACTTC

size: .
V: TRBV5-6
J: TRBJ2-4
D: TRBD1
CDR3: CASSRRGTGKNIQYF
DNA: TGTGCCAGCAGCCGACGAGGGACAGGGAAAAACATTCAGTACTTC

size: few
V: TRBV20-1
J: TRBJ2-1
D: TRBD2
CDR3: CSARAPLGTSGRAENSYNEQFF
DNA: TGCAGTGCTAGAGCTCCTCTTGGGACTAGCGGGAGGGCCGAAAACTCCTACAATGAGCAGTTCTTC

size: .
V: TRBV20-1
J: TRBJ1-1
D: .
CDR3: CSARDVEGRTFF
DNA: TGCAGTGCTAGAGATGTGGAGGGTAGAACTTTCTTT

size: few
V: TRBV11-2
J: TRBJ1-1
D: .
CDR3: CASSLLPGITEAFF
DNA: TGTGCCAGCAGCTTACTTCCCGGGATTACTGAAGCTTTCTTT

size: few
V: TRBV2
J: TRBJ1-3
D: .
CDR3: CASSEVTGGNTIYF
DNA: TGTGCCAGCAGTGAAGTCACCGGAGGAAACACCATATATTTT

size: .
V: TRBV20-1
J: TRBJ2-7
D: TRBD2
CDR3: CSARDRRLAEAYEQYF
DNA: TGCAGTGCTAGAGATCGCCGACTAGCGGAAGCCTACGAGCAGTACTTC

size: .
V: TRBV2
J: TRBJ2-5
D: .
CDR3: CASSVRGQETQYF
DNA: TGTGCCAGCAGTGTCCGGGGACAAGAGACCCAGTACTTC

size: few
V: TRBV4-1
J: TRBJ2-1
D: .
CDR3: CASSQEQGAYNEQFF
DNA: TGCGCCAGCAGCCAAGAACAGGGAGCGTACAATGAGCAGTTCTTC

size: many
V: TRBV12-3/TRBV12-4
J: TRBJ2-7
D: TRBD1
CDR3: CASSPTGEYYEQYF
DNA: TGTGCCAGCAGCCCTACAGGGGAGTACTACGAGCAGTACTTC

size: many
V: TRBV7-3
J: TRBJ2-1
D: TRBD2
CDR3: CASREAGGNEQFF
DNA: TGTGCCAGCAGGGAGGCGGGAGGCAATGAGCAGTTCTTC

size: .
V: TRBV3-1
J: TRBJ1-1
D: .
CDR3: CASSQGGTLNTEAFF
DNA: TGTGCCAGCAGCCAGGGAGGGACCCTGAACACTGAAGCTTTCTTT

size: many
V: TRBV4-2
J: TRBJ2-2
D: .
CDR3: CASSQLPTGTSAGELFF
DNA: TGTGCCAGCAGCCAACTACCGACCGGGACGAGCGCCGGGGAGCTGTTTTTT

size: many
V: TRBV20-1
J: TRBJ1-5
D: .
CDR3: CSATQLEPQHF
DNA: TGCAGTGCTACTCAGCTTGAGCCCCAGCATTTT

size: many
V: TRBV29-1
J: TRBJ2-7
D: TRBD2
CDR3: CSAGDYSYEQYF
DNA: TGCAGCGCTGGGGACTATTCCTACGAGCAGTACTTC

size: once
V: TRBV20-1
J: TRBJ2-7
D: .
CDR3: CSASDKVYEQYF
DNA: TGCAGTGCTAGTGATAAGGTCTACGAGCAGTACTTC

size: many
V: TRBV10-3
J: TRBJ2-5
D: .
CDR3: CAISEGGRMETQYF
DNA: TGTGCCATCAGTGAAGGTGGACGGATGGAGACCCAGTACTTC

size: .
V: TRBV6-2/TRBV6-3
J: TRBJ2-2
D: TRBD2
CDR3: CASSPRSGVSPGELFF
DNA: TGTGCCAGCAGTCCCCGTAGCGGGGTCAGCCCCGGGGAGCTGTTTTTT

size: few
V: TRBV5-1
J: TRBJ2-5
D: .
CDR3: CASRLSPQETQYF
DNA: TGCGCCAGCAGATTGAGTCCTCAAGAGACCCAGTACTTC

size: .
V: TRBV3-1
J: TRBJ2-7
D: .
CDR3: CASSQGMVGAYEQYF
DNA: TGTGCCAGCAGCCAAGGTATGGTGGGGGCCTACGAGCAGTACTTC

size: .
V: TRBV20-1
J: TRBJ2-1
D: .
CDR3: CSARGSGALLSNEQFF
DNA: TGCAGTGCTAGAGGTTCGGGAGCCCTCCTAAGCAATGAGCAGTTCTTC

size: few
V: TRBV4-2
J: TRBJ1-2
D: TRBD1
CDR3: CASSQDQGVGYGYTF
DNA: TGTGCCAGCAGCCAAGACCAGGGGGTGGGCTATGGCTACACCTTC

size: .
V: TRBV28
J: TRBJ2-1
D: .
CDR3: CASSAAGQSNEQFF
DNA: TGTGCCAGCAGTGCAGCGGGACAGAGCAATGAGCAGTTCTTC

size: many
V: TRBV11-2
J: TRBJ2-3
D: TRBD2
CDR3: CASSSQGRGASSTDTQYF
DNA: TGTGCCAGCAGCTCCCAAGGGCGGGGGGCATCTAGCACAGATACGCAGTATTTT

size: .
V: TRBV6-2/TRBV6-3
J: TRBJ1-1
D: .
CDR3: CASSYSLREAFF
DNA: TGTGCCAGCAGTTACTCGCTCCGTGAAGCTTTCTTT

size: .
V: TRBV2
J: TRBJ2-2
D: .
CDR3: CASSEGHSGATGELFF
DNA: TGTGCCAGCAGTGAAGGCCACTCGGGGGCGACCGGGGAGCTGTTTTTT

size: .
V: TRBV12-3/TRBV12-4
J: TRBJ2-1
D: TRBD1
CDR3: CASRAGQAAYNEQFF
DNA: TGTGCCAGCAGAGCTGGACAGGCCGCCTACAATGAGCAGTTCTTC

size: few
V: TRBV6-5
J: TRBJ1-4
D: .
CDR3: CASRGTGEKLFF
DNA: TGTGCCAGCAGAGGGACCGGCGAAAAACTGTTTTTT

size: many
V: TRBV7-6
J: TRBJ1-1
D: TRBD1
CDR3: CASSLGLGTGEAFF
DNA: TGTGCCAGCAGCTTAGGATTGGGGACAGGTGAAGCTTTCTTT

size: many
V: TRBV12-3/TRBV12-4
J: TRBJ1-3
D: TRBD1
CDR3: CASSFTGGAGNTIYF
DNA: TGTGCCAGCAGTTTTACAGGGGGCGCTGGAAACACCATATATTTT

size: .
V: TRBV3-1
J: TRBJ1-1
D: .
CDR3: CASSPWDNARTEAFF
DNA: TGTGCCAGCAGTCCCTGGGACAACGCCCGAACTGAAGCTTTCTTT

size: few
V: TRBV20-1
J: TRBJ1-5
D: .
CDR3: CSARNPAGNQPQHF
DNA: TGCAGTGCTAGGAACCCAGCAGGGAATCAGCCCCAGCATTTT

size: many
V: TRBV15
J: TRBJ2-5
D: .
CDR3: CATSSGTRQETQYF
DNA: TGTGCCACCAGCAGTGGGACGCGACAAGAGACCCAGTACTTC

size: .
V: TRBV6-1
J: TRBJ2-7
D: .
CDR3: CASTQGGAYEQYF
DNA: TGTGCCAGCACCCAGGGGGGGGCCTACGAGCAGTACTTC

size: .
V: TRBV4-3
J: TRBJ1-6
D: .
CDR3: CASSREVYNSPLHF
DNA: TGCGCCAGCAGCCGTGAGGTTTATAATTCACCCCTCCACTTT

size: few
V: TRBV7-2
J: TRBJ2-7
D: TRBD1
CDR3: CASQTGQGKSMEQYF
DNA: TGTGCCAGCCAAACGGGACAGGGGAAGTCTATGGAGCAGTACTTC